This is a list of T cell receptor beta chains from one sample in a study of blood T cell repertoires in COVID-19. TCRdb's table, derived via immunoSEQ multiplex PCR, lists solely in-frame clones and lacks some. Of roughly 22,000 clones detected, 92% appear once; the ten largest clones hold 32%. The sequencing input was peripheral blood. Receptors were obtained from a man between 65 and 85 years old with active COVID-19. Both conserved end residues are part of each CDR3. A D gene is named only where the DNA matches it firmly. The listing skips clone size in some rows; elsewhere it reads once, few, many or a size class.

>.|TRBJ1-5|.|TRBV5-6
TGTGCCAGCAACCTATCCCCGGCCAGGGCCGGCGGGGTGGGTCAGCCCCAGCATTTT
CASNLSPARAGGVGQPQHF
>.|TRBJ1-5|.|TRBV5-6
TGTGCCAGCAGCTCCACAGGGAGCAATCAGCCCCAGCATTTT
CASSSTGSNQPQHF
>.|TRBJ2-1|.|TRBV7-6
TGTGCCAGCAGCCAAAGGACCCCGGGGGGCGCCTACAATGAGCAGTTCTTC
CASSQRTPGGAYNEQFF
>TRBD1|TRBJ1-1|.|TRBV5-6
TGTGCCAGCAGCTTTTGGACAGGCGCTGCTAACACTGAAGCTTTCTTT
CASSFWTGAANTEAFF
>.|TRBJ2-7|.|TRBV6-5
TGTGCCAGCACTACAGGGAGCTCCTACGAGCAGTACTTC
CASTTGSSYEQYF
>TRBD2|TRBJ2-1|.|TRBV9
TGTGCCAGCAGCGTAGGGACTAGCGGGAGCAATGAGCAGTTCTTC
CASSVGTSGSNEQFF
>TRBD1|TRBJ2-3|.|TRBV4-3
TGCGCCAGCAGCCACCGGGACAGAGGCACAGATACGCAGTATTTT
CASSHRDRGTDTQYF
>TRBD2|TRBJ2-2|.|TRBV9
TGTGCCAGCAGCGGACTAGCGGGGAACACCGGGGAGCTGTTTTTT
CASSGLAGNTGELFF
>TRBD1|TRBJ1-4|.|TRBV6-6
TGTGCCAGCAGTGGTCCCGGGACAGGGGGAGAAAAACTGTTTTTT
CASSGPGTGGEKLFF
>.|TRBJ2-7|.|TRBV3-1/TRBV3-2
TGTGCCAGCAGTATAACTAGCTACGAGCAGTACTTC
CASSITSYEQYF
>.|TRBJ1-4|.|TRBV28
TGTGCCAGCAGTTTGGGGGGAGTAAACGAAAAACTGTTTTTT
CASSLGGVNEKLFF
>.|TRBJ2-3|.|TRBV3-1/TRBV3-2
TGTGCCAGCAGCCAAGATGGGGGCCCCAGAGATACGCAGTATTTT
CASSQDGGPRDTQYF
>TRBD1|TRBJ1-1|.|TRBV20-1
TGCAGTGCTAGTTCGCAGGGGGCGGGGTACACTGAAGCTTTCTTT
CSASSQGAGYTEAFF
>.|TRBJ1-5|few|TRBV1
.
CTSSQDVGAGNQPQHF
>TRBD2|TRBJ2-7|.|TRBV4-2
TGTGCCAGCAGCCAAGAGGACGGGAGGGTCTACGAGCAGTACTTC
CASSQEDGRVYEQYF
>.|TRBJ1-1|.|TRBV5-1
TGCGCCAGCATATCGGGACACCTAAATCCAGGGAACACTGAAGCTTTCTTT
CASISGHLNPGNTEAFF
>TRBD1|TRBJ1-6|.|TRBV6-2/TRBV6-3
TGTGCCAGCATCCCGGACAGGCGATCACCCCTCCACTTT
CASIPDRRSPLHF
>.|TRBJ1-1|.|TRBV5-1
TGCGCCAGCAGAGAGATAGTGAACACTGAAGCTTTCTTT
CASREIVNTEAFF
>TRBD2|TRBJ2-1|.|TRBV7-2
TGTGCCAGCACCGCCGGTCGGGGGGGGCCCTATGAGCAGTTCTTC
CASTAGRGGPYEQFF
>.|TRBJ1-1|hyperexpanded|TRBV6-5
TGTGCCAGCAGGCTACAGGGTACAACTGAAGCTTTCTTT
CASRLQGTTEAFF
>.|TRBJ2-3|once|TRBV4-2
TGTGCCAGCAGCCAACGGGGGGCCGGCACAGATACGCAGTATTTT
CASSQRGAGTDTQYF
>TRBD1|TRBJ1-3|.|TRBV7-6
TGTGCCAGCAGCCAAGGACAGGGCAGCTCTGGAAACACCATATATTTT
CASSQGQGSSGNTIYF